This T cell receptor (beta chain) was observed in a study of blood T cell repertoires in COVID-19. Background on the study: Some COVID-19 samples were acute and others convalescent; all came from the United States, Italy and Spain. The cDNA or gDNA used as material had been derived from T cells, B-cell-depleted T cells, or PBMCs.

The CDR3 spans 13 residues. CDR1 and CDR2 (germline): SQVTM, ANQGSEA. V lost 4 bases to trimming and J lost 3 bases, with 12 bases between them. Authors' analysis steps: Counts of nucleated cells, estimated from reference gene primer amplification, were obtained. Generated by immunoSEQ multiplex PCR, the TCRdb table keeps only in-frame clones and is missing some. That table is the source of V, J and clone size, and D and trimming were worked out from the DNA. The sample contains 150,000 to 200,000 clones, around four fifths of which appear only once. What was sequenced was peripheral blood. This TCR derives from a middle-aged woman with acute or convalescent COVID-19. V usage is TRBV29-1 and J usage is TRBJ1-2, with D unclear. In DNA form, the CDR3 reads TGCAGCGTTGGCTCCACAGACCACTATGGCTACACCTTC. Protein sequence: CSVGSTDHYGYTF.